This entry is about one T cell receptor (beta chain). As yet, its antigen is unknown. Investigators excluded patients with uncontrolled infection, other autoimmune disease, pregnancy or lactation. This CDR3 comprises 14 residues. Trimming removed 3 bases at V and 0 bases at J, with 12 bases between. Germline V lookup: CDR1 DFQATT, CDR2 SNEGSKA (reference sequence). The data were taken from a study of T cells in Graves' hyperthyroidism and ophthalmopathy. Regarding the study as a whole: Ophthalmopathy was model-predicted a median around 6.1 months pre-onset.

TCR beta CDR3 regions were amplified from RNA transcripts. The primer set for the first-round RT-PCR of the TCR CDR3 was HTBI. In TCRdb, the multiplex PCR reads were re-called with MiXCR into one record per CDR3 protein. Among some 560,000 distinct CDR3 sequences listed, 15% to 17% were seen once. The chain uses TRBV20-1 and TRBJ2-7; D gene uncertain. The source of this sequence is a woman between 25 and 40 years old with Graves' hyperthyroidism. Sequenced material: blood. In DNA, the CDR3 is TGCAGTGCTAGTATTGGCATTTCCTCCTACGAGCAGTACTTC. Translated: CSASIGISSYEQYF.